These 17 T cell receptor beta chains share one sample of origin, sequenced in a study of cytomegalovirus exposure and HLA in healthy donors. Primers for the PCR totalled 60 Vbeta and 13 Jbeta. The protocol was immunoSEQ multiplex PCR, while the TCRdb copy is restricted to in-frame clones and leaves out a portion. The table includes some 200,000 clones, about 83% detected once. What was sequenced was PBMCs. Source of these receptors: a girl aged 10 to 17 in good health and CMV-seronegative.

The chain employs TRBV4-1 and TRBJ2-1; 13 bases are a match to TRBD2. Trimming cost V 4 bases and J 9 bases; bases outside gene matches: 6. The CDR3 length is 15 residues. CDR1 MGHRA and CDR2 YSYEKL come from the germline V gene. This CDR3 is CASSLLAGGPGEQFF. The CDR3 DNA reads TGCGCCAGCAGCCTACTAGCGGGGGGGCCGGGTGAGCAGTTCTTC.

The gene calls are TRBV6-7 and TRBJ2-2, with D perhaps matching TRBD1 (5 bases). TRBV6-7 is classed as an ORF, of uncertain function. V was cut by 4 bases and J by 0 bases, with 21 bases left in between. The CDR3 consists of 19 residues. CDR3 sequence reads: CASSSSLDRIFANTGELFF. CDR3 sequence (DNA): TGTGCCAGCAGTTCCTCCTTAGACAGAATTTTTGCGAACACCGGGGAGCTGTTTTTT.

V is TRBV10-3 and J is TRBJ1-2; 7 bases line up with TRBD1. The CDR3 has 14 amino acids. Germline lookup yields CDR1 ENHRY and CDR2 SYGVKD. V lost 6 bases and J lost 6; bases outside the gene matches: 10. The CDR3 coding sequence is TGTGCCATCAGACCGGGACAGACGTTCGATGGCTACACCTTC. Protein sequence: CAIRPGQTFDGYTF.

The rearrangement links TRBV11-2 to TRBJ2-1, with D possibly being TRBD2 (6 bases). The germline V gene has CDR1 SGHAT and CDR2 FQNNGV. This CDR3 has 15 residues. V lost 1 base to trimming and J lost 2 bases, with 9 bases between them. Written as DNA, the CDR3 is TGTGCCAGCAGCTTAGGGGGCGGGACCTACAATGAGCAGTTCTTC. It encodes CASSLGGGTYNEQFF. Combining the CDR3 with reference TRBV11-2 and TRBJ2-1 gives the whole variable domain EAGVAQSPRYKIIEKRQSVAFWCNPISGHATLYWYQQILGQGPKLLIQFQNNGVVDDSQLPKDRFSAERLKGVDSTLKIQPAKLEDSAVYLCASSLGGGTYNEQFFGPGTRLTVL.

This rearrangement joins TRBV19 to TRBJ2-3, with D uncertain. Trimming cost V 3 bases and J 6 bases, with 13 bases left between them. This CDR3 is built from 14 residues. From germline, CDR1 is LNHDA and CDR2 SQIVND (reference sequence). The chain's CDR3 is CASSIQLAPDTQYF. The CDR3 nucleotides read TGTGCCAGTAGTATTCAGTTAGCTCCGGATACGCAGTATTTT.

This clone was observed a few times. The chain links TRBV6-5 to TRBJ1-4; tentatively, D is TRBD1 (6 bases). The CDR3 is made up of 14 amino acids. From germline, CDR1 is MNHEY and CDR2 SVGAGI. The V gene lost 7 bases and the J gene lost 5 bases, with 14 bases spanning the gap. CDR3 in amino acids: CASKDQGWNEKLFF. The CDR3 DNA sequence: TGTGCCAGCAAGGATCAGGGGTGGAATGAAAAACTGTTTTTT.

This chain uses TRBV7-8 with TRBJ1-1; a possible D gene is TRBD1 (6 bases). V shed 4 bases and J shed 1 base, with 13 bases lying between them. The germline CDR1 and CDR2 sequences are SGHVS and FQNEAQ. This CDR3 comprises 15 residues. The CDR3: CASSSTGLRNTEAFF. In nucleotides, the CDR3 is TGTGCCAGCAGCTCTACAGGGCTGCGGAACACTGAAGCTTTCTTT.

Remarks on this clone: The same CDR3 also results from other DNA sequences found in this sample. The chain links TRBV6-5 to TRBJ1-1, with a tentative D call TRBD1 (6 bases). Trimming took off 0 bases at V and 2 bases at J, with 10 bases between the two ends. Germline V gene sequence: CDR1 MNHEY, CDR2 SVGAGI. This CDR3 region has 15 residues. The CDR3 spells CASSYSRQANTEAFF. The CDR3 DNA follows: TGTGCCAGCAGTTACTCGAGACAGGCCAACACTGAAGCTTTCTTT.

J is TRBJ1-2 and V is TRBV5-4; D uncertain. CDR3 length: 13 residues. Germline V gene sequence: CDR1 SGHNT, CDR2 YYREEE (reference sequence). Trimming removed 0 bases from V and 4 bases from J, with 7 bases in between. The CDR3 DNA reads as TGTGCCAGCAGCTTGGACAGCCTCTATGGCTACACCTTC. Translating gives CASSLDSLYGYTF.

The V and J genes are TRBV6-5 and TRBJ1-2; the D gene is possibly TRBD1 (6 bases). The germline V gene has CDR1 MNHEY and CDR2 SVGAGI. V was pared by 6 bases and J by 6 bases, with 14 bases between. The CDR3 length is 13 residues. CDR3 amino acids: CASRKQGWDGYTF. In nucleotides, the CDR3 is TGTGCCAGCAGAAAACAGGGATGGGATGGCTACACCTTC.

The CDR3 DNA is TGTGCCAGCAGTGAAGGGGGGACAGGTGAAAAACTGTTTTTT. It encodes CASSEGGTGEKLFF. J is TRBJ1-4 and V is TRBV25-1, with 8 bases that match TRBD1. V shed 2 bases and J 7 bases; nucleotides not matched to a gene: 3. The CDR3 covers 14 residues. Germline V gene sequence: CDR1 MGHDK, CDR2 SYGVNS.

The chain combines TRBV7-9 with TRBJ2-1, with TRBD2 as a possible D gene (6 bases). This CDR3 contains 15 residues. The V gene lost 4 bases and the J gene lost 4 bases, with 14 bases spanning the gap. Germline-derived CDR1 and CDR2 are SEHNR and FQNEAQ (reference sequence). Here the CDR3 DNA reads TGTGCCAGCAGCTCTATAGGGCGGGATTACAATGAGCAGTTCTTC. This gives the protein CASSSIGRDYNEQFF.

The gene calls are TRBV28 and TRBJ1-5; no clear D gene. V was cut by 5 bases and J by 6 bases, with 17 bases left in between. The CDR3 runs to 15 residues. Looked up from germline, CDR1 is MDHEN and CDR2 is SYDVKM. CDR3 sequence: CASSIPRMLGQPQHF. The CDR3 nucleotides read TGTGCCAGCAGTATCCCCAGGATGTTGGGTCAGCCCCAGCATTTT.

This CDR3 is CSAATGMGEQYF. CDR3 nucleotide sequence: TGTTCCGCAGCAACAGGGATGGGCGAGCAGTACTTC. J is TRBJ2-7 and V is TRBV7-9; tentative D call: TRBD1 (6 bases). Germline V lookup: CDR1 SEHNR, CDR2 FQNEAQ (reference sequence). The CDR3 runs 12 residues.

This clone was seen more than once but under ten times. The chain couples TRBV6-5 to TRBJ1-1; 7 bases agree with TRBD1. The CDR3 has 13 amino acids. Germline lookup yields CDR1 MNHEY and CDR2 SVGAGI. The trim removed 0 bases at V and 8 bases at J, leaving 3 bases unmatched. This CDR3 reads CASSYSDRVEAFF. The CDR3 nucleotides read TGTGCCAGCAGTTACTCCGACAGGGTAGAAGCTTTCTTT.

DNA for the CDR3: TGTGCCAGCAGTCCTGTGATCTACAGGAGCAAAAACATTCAGTACTTC. It is translated as CASSPVIYRSKNIQYF. V and J are TRBV6-6 and TRBJ2-4, with D maybe TRBD1 (5 bases). This CDR3 spans 16 amino acids. Germline V gives CDR1 MNHNY, CDR2 SVGAGI (reference sequence). Trimming shortened V by 5 bases and J by 3 bases, and 17 bases separated the two germline ends.

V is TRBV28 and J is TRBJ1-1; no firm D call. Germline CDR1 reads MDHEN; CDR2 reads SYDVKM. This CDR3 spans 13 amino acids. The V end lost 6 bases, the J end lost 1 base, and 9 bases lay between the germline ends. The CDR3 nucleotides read TGTGCCAGCAGCCCCGGGAGGAACACTGAAGCTTTCTTT. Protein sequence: CASSPGRNTEAFF. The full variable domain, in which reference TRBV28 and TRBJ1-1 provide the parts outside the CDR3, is DVKVTQSSRYLVKRTGEKVFLECVQDMDHENMFWYRQDPGLGLRLIYFSYDVKMKEKGDIPEGYSVSREKKERFSLILESASTNQTSMYLCASSPGRNTEAFFGQGTRLTVV.